The rows below give T cell receptor beta chains drawn from one sample of a study of Ad26.COV2.S vaccination and SARS-CoV-2 variants. Repertoires were generated with immunoSEQ multiplex PCR, while TCRdb's copy carries only in-frame clones and drops some. This sample has 300,000 to 400,000 clones; more than 75% occur once, and the top ten carry roughly 3.1%. The input for sequencing was peripheral blood, taken in a trial of Ad26.COV2.S vaccine versus placebo. The receptors were sampled from a person between 18 and 65 years old who received the Ad26.COV2.S COVID-19 vaccine or a placebo. The CDR3 runs from the conserved cysteine through the conserved F or W. The D gene is left open where the match is weak. Clone size is not always given. Where it is, it says once, few, many or a class for expanded clones.

D gene	V gene	J gene	clone size	CDR3 DNA	CDR3 protein
.	TRBV2	TRBJ1-1	.	TGTGCCAGCGACCATAGAGTGGACGGGAACACTGAAGCTTTCTTT	CASDHRVDGNTEAFF
TRBD1	TRBV5-1	TRBJ1-4	.	TGCGCCAGCAGCTTGGGAACAGGGGGCGTTGTGGATGAAAAACTGTTTTTT	CASSLGTGGVVDEKLFF
.	TRBV14	TRBJ1-2	.	TGTGCCAGCAGCCAAGTCGCGGGGAGTGGCTACACCTTC	CASSQVAGSGYTF
TRBD1	TRBV12-3/TRBV12-4	TRBJ1-2	.	TGTGCCAGCAGTACCCCGGGACAGGGGCTGGGGACCTTC	CASSTPGQGLGTF
TRBD1	TRBV19	TRBJ1-5	.	TGTGCCAGTAGTATCGAACAGGGGAGGTTTGTATCCCATCAGCCCCAGCATTTT	CASSIEQGRFVSHQPQHF
.	TRBV7-2	TRBJ1-2	.	TGTGCCAGCAGCTTAGAGGGCAGGGGAACTAGCAATGGCTACACCTTC	CASSLEGRGTSNGYTF
.	TRBV18	TRBJ2-5	.	TGTGCCAGCTCACTACGACAAGAGACCCAGTACTTC	CASSLRQETQYF
.	TRBV29-1	TRBJ2-5	.	TGCAGCGTGACGCCTCAGACAGCACAAGAGACCCAGTACTTC	CSVTPQTAQETQYF
.	TRBV5-1	TRBJ2-7	once	TGCGCCAGCAGAATTAGTGGGGCCTACGAGCAGTACTTC	CASRISGAYEQYF
.	TRBV10-3	TRBJ1-5	.	TGTGCCATCAGTGAGTCGACTCCGGCAGACAATCAGCCCCAGCATTTT	CAISESTPADNQPQHF
.	TRBV7-3	TRBJ2-7	once	TGTGCCAGCAGCCCAGGGGCGGGGTTGAGGCACGAGCAGTACTTC	CASSPGAGLRHEQYF
TRBD1	TRBV5-1	TRBJ1-1	.	TGCGCCAGCAGCCCCGGACAGGGGGCGAATGAAGCTTTCTTT	CASSPGQGANEAFF
.	TRBV7-9	TRBJ1-5	.	TGTGCCAGCAGCTTAGGAGGCGATCAGCCCCAGCATTTT	CASSLGGDQPQHF
.	TRBV5-4	TRBJ2-3	once	TGTGCCAGCAGCTTAATCGGCCGGGATCGGTATTTT	CASSLIGRDRYF
TRBD1	TRBV5-4	TRBJ1-1	.	TGTGCCAGCAGCTTACAGGGGGCGAACACTGAAGCTTTCTTT	CASSLQGANTEAFF
.	TRBV7-9	TRBJ2-2	.	TGTGCCAGCAGCTTAGCGTGGACAGACACCGGGGAGCTGTTTTTT	CASSLAWTDTGELFF
.	TRBV7-8	TRBJ2-2	.	TGTGCCAGCAGCTTACTAAGGGAAACCGGGGAGCTGTTTTTT	CASSLLRETGELFF
.	TRBV18	TRBJ1-2	.	TGTGCCAGCTCACCGGCCTCGGAGTCTAACTATGGCTACACCTTC	CASSPASESNYGYTF
.	TRBV25-1	TRBJ2-5	.	TGTGCCAGCAGTGAACCGAACAAGGCCCAGTACTTC	CASSEPNKAQYF
.	TRBV25-1	TRBJ1-5	.	TGTGCCAGCAGTGGCAGGGACAGCAATCAGCCCCAGCATTTT	CASSGRDSNQPQHF
TRBD1	TRBV7-2	TRBJ1-4	.	TGTGCCAGCAGCCCCCGACAGGGGCTGGGGGAAAAACTGTTTTTT	CASSPRQGLGEKLFF
TRBD1	TRBV3-1/TRBV3-2	TRBJ2-6	.	TGTGCCAGCAGAGGACAGGGGGCCATCTCTGGGGCCAACGTCCTGACTTTC	CASRGQGAISGANVLTF
TRBD2	TRBV6-6	TRBJ2-2	.	TGTGCCAGCAGAAGGCGGGAGTTCACCGGGGAGCTGTTTTTT	CASRRREFTGELFF
.	TRBV5-3	TRBJ1-1	.	TGTGCCATTCAATCGGGGCTTGCGAACACTGAAGCTTTCTTT	CAIQSGLANTEAFF
TRBD2	TRBV6-2/TRBV6-3	TRBJ2-3	.	TGTGCCAGCAGTTACTCGTCGGTTAGCGGGGACCATCCACTGTCCCAAGATACGCAGTATTTT	CASSYSSVSGDHPLSQDTQYF
TRBD1	TRBV5-1	TRBJ2-1	.	TGCGCCAGCAGCTGGGGACAGGGGGCCTATGAGCAGTTCTTC	CASSWGQGAYEQFF
.	TRBV4-1	TRBJ1-5	once	TGCGCCAGCAGCCCCAGACAGAGCAATCAGCCCCAGCATTTT	CASSPRQSNQPQHF